The rows below give T cell receptor beta chains drawn from one sample of a study of PD-L1 blockade in urothelial cancer. Sequencing was performed with immunoSEQ multiplex PCR; in TCRdb, only in-frame clones are kept and a portion is missing. The table shows 15,000 to 20,000 clones, with under 85% occurring only once. Sequenced material: PBMCs, taken around atezolizumab (anti-PD-L1) treatment. These receptors originate from a man aged 45-60 years with urothelial cancer. Both conserved end residues are part of each CDR3. The D gene is left open where the match is weak. Size is omitted from some rows. Given values are once, few, many or a class for expanded clones.

V	size	D	J	CDR3	DNA
TRBV29-1	few	TRBD1	TRBJ1-1	CSVEGQGNTEAFF	TGCAGCGTTGAGGGACAGGGTAACACTGAAGCTTTCTTT
TRBV15	-	TRBD2	TRBJ2-4	CATSRVVAGKNIQYF	TGTGCCACCAGCAGAGTTGTAGCGGGAAAAAACATTCAGTACTTC
TRBV7-9	-	TRBD2	TRBJ2-3	CASPPGTSGVKDTQYF	TGTGCCAGCCCACCGGGGACTAGCGGGGTTAAAGATACGCAGTATTTT
TRBV6-1	-	-	TRBJ1-1	CASREDGTNTEAFF	TGTGCCAGCAGGGAGGACGGTACGAACACTGAAGCTTTCTTT
TRBV28	-	TRBD1	TRBJ1-5	CASSLVTGGADQPQHF	TGTGCCAGCAGTTTAGTAACAGGGGGCGCGGATCAGCCCCAGCATTTT
TRBV5-1	-	-	TRBJ1-1	CASSLEAGRTEAFF	TGCGCCAGCAGCTTGGAGGCAGGGAGGACTGAAGCTTTCTTT
TRBV27	few	-	TRBJ1-6	CASSFIQGNSPLHF	TGTGCCAGCAGTTTTATCCAGGGGAATTCACCCCTCCACTTT
TRBV4-1	-	TRBD2	TRBJ2-1	CASSQDGGGLAGSRSYNEQFF	TGCGCCAGCAGCCAAGACGGGGGGGGACTAGCGGGATCACGTTCCTACAATGAGCAGTTCTTC
TRBV19	-	-	TRBJ1-3	CASSMGGTGNTIYF	TGTGCCAGTAGTATGGGAGGGACTGGAAACACCATATATTTT
TRBV7-9	-	-	TRBJ2-7	CASSLSGYEQYF	TGTGCCAGTAGCTTATCCGGCTACGAGCAGTACTTC
TRBV7-6	-	TRBD2	TRBJ2-2	CASREGRAGTGELFF	TGTGCCAGCCGGGAGGGGCGGGCTGGCACCGGGGAGCTGTTTTTT
TRBV5-1	-	TRBD2	TRBJ2-3	CASRLAGATDTQYF	TGCGCCAGCAGGCTAGCGGGAGCCACAGATACGCAGTATTTT
TRBV30	-	-	TRBJ1-4	CAWRQGTTNEKLFF	TGTGCCTGGAGGCAGGGAACAACTAATGAAAAACTGTTTTTT
TRBV9	-	-	TRBJ1-2	CASCRTAQDYGYTF	TGTGCCAGCTGCAGAACCGCCCAAGACTATGGCTACACCTTC
TRBV6-5	-	-	TRBJ1-1	CASSYVAGTNTEAFF	TGTGCCAGCAGTTATGTAGCCGGAACGAACACTGAAGCTTTCTTT
TRBV28	-	TRBD1	TRBJ2-2	CATTQGFTGELFF	TGTGCCACAACACAGGGGTTCACCGGGGAGCTGTTTTTT
TRBV6-6	-	TRBD1	TRBJ1-1	CASSYGTEATEAFF	TGTGCCAGCAGTTACGGGACAGAGGCCACTGAAGCTTTCTTT
TRBV14	-	TRBD1	TRBJ1-1	CASSQVRTSRGEAFF	TGTGCCAGCAGCCAAGTTCGCACGTCCAGGGGGGAAGCTTTCTTT
TRBV28	-	-	TRBJ1-5	CASSKSGNQPQHF	TGTGCCAGCAGTAAAAGCGGCAATCAGCCCCAGCATTTT
TRBV4-2	-	TRBD2	TRBJ2-3	CASSQGGKGGTSGTDTQYF	TGTGCCAGCAGCCAAGGTGGTAAGGGGGGGACTAGCGGAACAGATACGCAGTATTTT
TRBV7-9	-	TRBD2	TRBJ2-5	CASSLGGGVKGTQYF	TGTGCCAGCAGCTTAGGTGGGGGGGTCAAGGGGACCCAGTACTTC
TRBV7-9	-	TRBD2	TRBJ2-2	CASSLAQRGATGELFF	TGTGCCAGCAGCTTAGCCCAGCGGGGGGCCACCGGGGAGCTGTTTTTT
TRBV2	-	-	TRBJ1-4	CASSLDGGTNEKLFF	TGTGCCAGCAGCCTAGACGGGGGTACTAATGAAAAACTGTTTTTT
TRBV7-2	-	-	TRBJ2-1	CASSLVDSAYNEQFF	TGTGCCAGCAGCTTAGTGGACTCCGCCTACAATGAGCAGTTCTTC
TRBV12-5	-	-	TRBJ1-1	CASGLGRGTEAFF	TGTGCTAGTGGTTTGGGAAGGGGCACTGAAGCTTTCTTT
TRBV27	-	TRBD1	TRBJ2-1	CASSFPWDSRQFF	TGTGCCAGCAGTTTCCCCTGGGACAGTCGGCAGTTCTTC
TRBV28	-	TRBD1	TRBJ1-5	CASSRSGTGGNQPQHF	TGTGCCAGCAGCCGAAGTGGGACAGGGGGAAATCAGCCCCAGCATTTT
TRBV19	-	-	TRBJ1-2	CASSIGSGLLSGGYTF	TGTGCCAGTAGTATAGGTTCAGGGCTACTCTCAGGTGGCTACACCTTC
TRBV6-6	-	-	TRBJ2-3	CASSPGLRDQDTQYF	TGTGCCAGCAGCCCCGGCTTACGGGATCAAGATACGCAGTATTTT
TRBV28	-	-	TRBJ2-1	CASSRPRRNEQFF	TGTGCCAGCAGCCGACCGAGGAGGAATGAGCAGTTCTTC